This TCR beta chain was recorded in a study of T cell responses to AZD1222 COVID-19 vaccine. Sequencing used immunoSEQ multiplex PCR; TCRdb keeps in-frame clones, though not all of them. The table records 150,000 or so clones, more than 85% of them present only once. This sequence was found in an adult who received the AZD1222 COVID-19 vaccine. Source: peripheral blood, taken 28 days after the second AZD1222 dose.

DNA of the CDR3: TGTGCCAGCAGCCCCGGGCGGGTGTCAGAAAAACTGTTTTTT. It codes for CASSPGRVSEKLFF. V and J are TRBV3-1 (or the pseudogene TRBV3-2) and TRBJ1-4; no clear D gene. Between the trimmed V and J ends, which lost 4 bases and 8 bases, there was a span of 14 bases. This CDR3 is built from 14 residues. The V gene's germline CDR1 is LGHDT and CDR2 YNNKEL (reference sequence).